A single sample gave rise to the 28 T cell receptor beta chains below, sequenced in a study of cytomegalovirus exposure and HLA in healthy donors. The protocol was immunoSEQ multiplex PCR, while the TCRdb copy is restricted to in-frame clones and leaves out a portion. The sample includes more than 140,000 clones, 85% to 90% of them seen just once. Sequenced sample: PBMCs. The receptors originated from a woman aged 18-30 years in good health and CMV-seropositive.

The chain has TRBV5-1 and TRBJ1-4; D may be TRBD1 (6 bases). V dropped 4 bases and J dropped 4 bases, with 11 bases sitting between them. The CDR3 has 14 residues. Germline V gene lookup returns CDR1 SGHRS and CDR2 YFSETQ. The CDR3 is CASSHGQNNEKLFF. The CDR3 DNA reads as TGCGCCAGCAGCCACGGACAGAATAATGAAAAACTGTTTTTT.

About this clone itself: Other DNA sequences in the same sample also yield this CDR3. The CDR3 loop reads CASSQDDSRGTYEQYF. DNA of the CDR3: TGCGCCAGCAGCCAAGATGATTCGCGGGGAACCTACGAGCAGTACTTC. V is TRBV4-1 and J is TRBJ2-7, with D perhaps TRBD2 (6 bases). The CDR3 spans 16 residues. Trimming stripped 0 bases from V and 2 bases from J, with 14 bases between. Germline CDR1 MGHRA, CDR2 YSYEKL.

CDR3: CAWSDSSTWYYGYTF. CDR3 nucleotide sequence: TGTGCCTGGAGTGACAGCTCAACCTGGTACTATGGCTACACCTTC. The chain links TRBV30 to TRBJ1-2; no clear D. V lost 1 base to trimming and J lost 3 bases, with 15 bases between them. Germline V gene sequence: CDR1 GTSNPN, CDR2 SVGIG (reference sequence). CDR3 size: 15 residues. The full variable domain, rest sourced from reference TRBV30 and TRBJ1-2, is SQTIHQWPATLVQPVGSPLSLECTVEGTSNPNLYWYRQAAGRGLQLLFYSVGIGQISSEVPQNLSASRPQDRQFILSSKKLLLSDSGFYLCAWSDSSTWYYGYTFGSGTRLTVV.

This chain connects TRBV28 to TRBJ2-7; D is unclear. The germline CDR1 and CDR2 sequences are MDHEN and SYDVKM. V dropped 3 bases and J dropped 5 bases, with 11 bases sitting between them. The CDR3 has 13 residues. CDR3 sequence reads: CASSFPHNNEQYF. The CDR3 DNA is TGTGCCAGCAGTTTTCCCCACAACAACGAGCAGTACTTC. The entire variable domain, with the rest obtained from reference TRBV28 and TRBJ2-7, is as follows: DVKVTQSSRYLVKRTGEKVFLECVQDMDHENMFWYRQDPGLGLRLIYFSYDVKMKEKGDIPEGYSVSREKKERFSLILESASTNQTSMYLCASSFPHNNEQYFGPGTRLTVT.

This chain connects TRBV30 to TRBJ2-3; D unresolved. The CDR3 has 13 residues. Trimming removed 2 bases at V and 5 bases at J, with 11 bases between. Germline CDR1 GTSNPN, CDR2 SVGIG (reference sequence). The CDR3, as DNA: TGTGCCTGGAGTAAGCCCCCAATAGATACGCAGTATTTT. This encodes CAWSKPPIDTQYF.

This chain connects TRBV5-4 to TRBJ2-5; 8 positions agree with TRBD1. CDR3 length equals 15 residues. The V gene's germline CDR1 is SGHNT and CDR2 YYREEE (reference sequence). V was clipped by 4 bases and J by 1 base; unmatched bases: 6. The CDR3 DNA reads as TGTGCCAGCAGCGCCGGGGACAGGACCCAAGAGACCCAGTACTTC. This gives the protein CASSAGDRTQETQYF.

This clone has a single count. The chain has TRBV4-1 and TRBJ2-7; no clear D gene. The germline V gene encodes CDR1 MGHRA and CDR2 YSYEKL. The CDR3 contains 13 residues. The ends were cut back, 1 base at V and 6 bases at J, with 10 bases in the middle. This chain's CDR3 is CASSQGAVGEQYF. CDR3 DNA sequence: TGCGCCAGCAGCCAAGGGGCAGTGGGCGAGCAGTACTTC.

The chain has TRBV6-5 and TRBJ1-5; 8 positions agree with TRBD1. The CDR3 length is 14 residues. Germline CDR1 is MNHEY and CDR2 is SVGAGI. After removal of 6 bases from V and 2 bases from J, the junction contained 3 bases not matched to a gene. The CDR3 sequence: CASRGQGGNQPQHF. As DNA, the CDR3 is TGTGCCAGCAGAGGACAGGGAGGCAATCAGCCCCAGCATTTT.

This clone has just a few counts. The V and J genes are TRBV6-5 and TRBJ2-7; tentatively, D is TRBD1 (6 bases). Per germline, CDR1 MNHEY and CDR2 SVGAGI. CDR3 length equals 11 residues. Trimming removed 8 bases at V and 6 bases at J, with 11 bases between. CDR3 loop: CASGPRGEQYF. As DNA, the CDR3 is TGTGCCAGCGGTCCCAGGGGCGAGCAGTACTTC.

The rearrangement uses TRBV29-1 and TRBJ2-1; TRBD2 matches 11 bases. Germline V CDR1 and CDR2: SQVTM, ANQGSEA. V lost 4 bases and J lost 5; bases outside the gene matches: 13. This CDR3 spans 17 amino acids. CDR3 loop: CSVGRTVGTSGNNEQFF. In DNA form, the CDR3 reads TGCAGCGTTGGAAGGACAGTAGGGACTAGCGGCAACAATGAGCAGTTCTTC.

This clone appeared once. The CDR3 region has the DNA TGCGCCAGCAGGAAGGACAGGGCAATCGATACTGAAGCTTTCTTT. Its translation: CASRKDRAIDTEAFF. The chain carries TRBV4-3 and TRBJ1-1; 8 positions agree with TRBD1. V gave up 6 bases and J gave up 5 bases; unmatched junction bases: 11. The germline V gene has CDR1 LGHNA and CDR2 YSLEER. The CDR3 has 15 residues.

This clone has a handful of counts. The CDR3 coding sequence is TGTGCCAGCAGATCTAGACTAGCGGGAGGCACAGATACGCAGTATTTT. It encodes CASRSRLAGGTDTQYF. The chain carries TRBV13 and TRBJ2-3, with 12 bases identical to TRBD2. The CDR3 has 16 residues. Germline V gene lookup returns CDR1 PRHDT and CDR2 FYEKMQ (reference sequence). V lost 6 bases to trimming and J lost 1 base; unmatched junction nucleotides: 5.

The chain is built from TRBV4-2 and TRBJ2-5; TRBD2 aligns across 9 bases. Germline V gives CDR1 LGHNA, CDR2 YNFKEQ. Trimming at V came to 4 bases and at J to 4 bases, leaving 4 bases not matched to a gene. The CDR3 runs 14 residues. The CDR3: CASSLGLAGETQYF. The CDR3 DNA is TGTGCCAGCAGCCTGGGACTAGCAGGAGAGACCCAGTACTTC.

The V and J genes are TRBV6-6 and TRBJ1-1, with TRBD1 as a possible D gene (6 bases). Per the germline V gene, CDR1 is MNHNY and CDR2 is SVGAGI (reference sequence). This CDR3 spans 14 amino acids. The V end lost 8 bases, the J end lost 2 bases, and 15 bases lay between the germline ends. The CDR3 DNA follows: TGTGCCAGCGGGGGTGGGACATCAAACACTGAAGCTTTCTTT. This codes for CASGGGTSNTEAFF.

The CDR3 loop is CASTIGQGKTEAFF. CDR3 coding DNA: TGCGCCAGCACCATCGGACAGGGAAAAACTGAAGCTTTCTTT. The genes are TRBV5-1 and TRBJ1-1; 8 positions agree with TRBD1. Germline values: CDR1 SGHRS, CDR2 YFSETQ. This CDR3 has 14 amino acids. J was trimmed by 5 bases and V by 6 bases; bases with no gene match: 9.

The chain carries TRBV7-8 and TRBJ1-3; D gene ambiguous. V was trimmed by 4 bases and J by 7 bases, leaving 5 bases between them. Germline V gene lookup returns CDR1 SGHVS and CDR2 FQNEAQ. The CDR3 has 11 amino acids. The CDR3 sequence: CASSYSNTIYF. As DNA, the CDR3 is TGTGCCAGCAGCTACTCTAACACCATATATTTT.

In this sample, this clone turned up once. The chain uses TRBV7-2 and TRBJ2-5, with D maybe TRBD2 (6 bases). There are 15 residues in the CDR3. The V gene's germline CDR1 is SGHTA and CDR2 FQGNSA. The V end lost 1 base, the J end lost 4 bases, and 13 bases lay between the germline ends. This CDR3 reads CASSLGGVGSETQYF. The CDR3 region has the DNA TGTGCCAGCAGCTTAGGGGGGGTTGGGTCAGAGACCCAGTACTTC.

This clone was detected once. The CDR3 nucleotides are TGTGCCACTTCCGAGGAGAGCAACACCGGGGAGCTGTTTTTT. Protein: CATSEESNTGELFF. This chain joins TRBV2 and TRBJ2-2; D is unresolved. V shed 10 bases and J shed 2 bases, with 14 bases lying between them. Germline V gene lookup returns CDR1 SNHLY and CDR2 FYNNEI. This CDR3 has 14 amino acids.

This sequence joins TRBV6-1 and TRBJ2-7; TRBD1 aligns across 9 bases. The CDR3 spans 12 residues. The V gene end was trimmed by 9 bases and the J gene end by 1 base; junction bases not matched to a gene: 1. Germline values: CDR1 MNHNS, CDR2 SASEGT. The CDR3 bases are TGTGCCAGTGGACAGGGGTCCTACGAGCAGTACTTC. Its translation is CASGQGSYEQYF.

The chain combines TRBV6-1 with TRBJ1-4, with TRBD1 matching 9 bases. Trimming at V came to 3 bases and at J to 8 bases, leaving 10 bases not matched to a gene. The CDR3 runs 16 residues. Germline V gene data show CDR1 as MNHNS and CDR2 as SASEGT. The CDR3 sequence: CASSDLRTGVREKLFF. The CDR3 DNA reads as TGTGCCAGCAGTGACCTCAGGACAGGGGTACGAGAAAAACTGTTTTTT.

DNA for the CDR3: TGTGCCTGGAGTGCCACTGCTGGCTACACCTTC. Amino acid sequence: CAWSATAGYTF. The V gene is TRBV30, the J gene TRBJ1-2; D is undetermined. Trimming took 1 base from V and 7 from J, leaving 7 bases between them. The CDR3 covers 11 residues. Germline CDR1 is GTSNPN and CDR2 is SVGIG (reference sequence).

The chain uses TRBV7-9 and TRBJ2-1; 7 nucleotides match TRBD2. This CDR3 is built from 18 residues. V gave up 3 bases and J gave up 1 base; unmatched junction bases: 12. Looked up from germline, CDR1 is SEHNR and CDR2 is FQNEAQ (reference sequence). CDR3: CASSFTPFGRGSYNEQFF. The CDR3 DNA reads TGTGCCAGCAGCTTCACGCCGTTTGGGAGGGGTTCCTACAATGAGCAGTTCTTC.

The chain couples TRBV4-1 to TRBJ1-4; D gene uncertain. Germline CDR1 MGHRA, CDR2 YSYEKL. The CDR3 runs to 14 residues. V was trimmed by 4 bases and J by 5 bases, leaving 11 bases between them. The CDR3 DNA reads TGCGCCAGCAGCCTTGGGAGCGGCAATGAAAAACTGTTTTTT. It is translated as CASSLGSGNEKLFF.

The chain recombines TRBV29-1 with TRBJ2-7; 7 nucleotides match TRBD1. The CDR3 sequence is 13 residues long. CDR1 and CDR2 from the germline V gene are SQVTM and ANQGSEA. The V segment lost 1 base and the J segment 9 bases; nucleotides outside the gene matches: 9. The CDR3 region has the DNA TGCAGCGTTGAAGCCAGACAGGGCATTGGGCAGTACTTC. Protein product: CSVEARQGIGQYF.

The genes are TRBV27 and TRBJ2-1, with D perhaps TRBD1 (5 bases). CDR1 is MNHEY, CDR2 SMNVEV, per germline (reference sequence). V was shortened by 5 bases and J by 10 bases, with 9 bases between the two germline ends. The CDR3 runs 11 residues. In nucleotides, the CDR3 is TGTGCCAGCAGTACAGGTAGGGAGCAGTTCTTC. Translated, it gives CASSTGREQFF.

V usage is TRBV11-2 and J usage is TRBJ2-1, with 12 bases aligning to TRBD2. Germline CDR1 and CDR2: SGHAT and FQNNGV. V lost 2 bases and J lost 10; bases outside the gene matches: 0. The CDR3 contains 13 residues. The CDR3 sequence: CASSLTSGREQFF. The CDR3 DNA sequence: TGTGCCAGCAGCTTAACTAGCGGGAGGGAGCAGTTCTTC.

V and J are TRBV5-1 and TRBJ2-1, with D possibly matching TRBD2 (6 bases). This CDR3 is 15 amino acids long. Germline loops: CDR1 SGHRS, CDR2 YFSETQ. Deletions cut 5 bases from V and 0 bases from J, with 12 bases between. The chain's CDR3 is CASRRDGDSYNEQFF. CDR3 DNA sequence: TGCGCCAGCAGGCGGGACGGTGACTCCTACAATGAGCAGTTCTTC.

V gene TRBV19 combines with J gene TRBJ2-5; 9 nucleotides line up with TRBD1. The CDR3 loop spans 17 amino acids. Per the germline V gene, CDR1 is LNHDA and CDR2 is SQIVND (reference sequence). V gave up 1 base and J gave up 2 bases; unmatched junction bases: 8. This CDR3 is CASSIGTGDRWQETQYF. The CDR3 nucleotides read TGTGCCAGTAGTATAGGGACAGGGGATCGGTGGCAAGAGACCCAGTACTTC. The full variable domain, with the rest looked up from reference TRBV19 and TRBJ2-5, is DGGITQSPKYLFRKEGQNVTLSCEQNLNHDAMYWYRQDPGQGLRLIYYSQIVNDFQKGDIAEGYSVSREKKESFPLTVTSAQKNPTAFYLCASSIGTGDRWQETQYFGPGTRLLVL.